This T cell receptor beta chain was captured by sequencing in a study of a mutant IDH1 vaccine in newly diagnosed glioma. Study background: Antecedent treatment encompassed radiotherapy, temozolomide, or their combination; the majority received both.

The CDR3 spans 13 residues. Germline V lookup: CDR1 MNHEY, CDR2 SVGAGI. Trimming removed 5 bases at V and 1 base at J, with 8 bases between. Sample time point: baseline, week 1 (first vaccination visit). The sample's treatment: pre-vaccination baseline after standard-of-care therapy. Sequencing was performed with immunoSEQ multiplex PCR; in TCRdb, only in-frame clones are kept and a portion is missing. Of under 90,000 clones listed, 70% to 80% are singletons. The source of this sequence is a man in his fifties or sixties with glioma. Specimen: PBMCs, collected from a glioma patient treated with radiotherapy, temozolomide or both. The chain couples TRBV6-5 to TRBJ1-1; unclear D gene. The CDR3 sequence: CASSLRSNTEAFF. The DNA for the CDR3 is TGTGCCAGCAGTCTACGTTCGAACACTGAAGCTTTCTTT.